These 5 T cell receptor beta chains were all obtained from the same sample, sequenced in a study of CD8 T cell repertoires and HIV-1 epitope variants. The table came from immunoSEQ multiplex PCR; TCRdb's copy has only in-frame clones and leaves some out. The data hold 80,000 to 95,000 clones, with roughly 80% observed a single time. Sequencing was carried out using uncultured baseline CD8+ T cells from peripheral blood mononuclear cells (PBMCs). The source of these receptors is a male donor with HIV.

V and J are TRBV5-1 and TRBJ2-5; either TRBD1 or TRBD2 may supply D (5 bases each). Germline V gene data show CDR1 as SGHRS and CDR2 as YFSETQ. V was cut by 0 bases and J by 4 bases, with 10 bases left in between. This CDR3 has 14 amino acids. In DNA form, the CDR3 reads TGCGCCAGCAGCTTGGAGGTGGGGGTAGAGACCCAGTACTTC. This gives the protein CASSLEVGVETQYF. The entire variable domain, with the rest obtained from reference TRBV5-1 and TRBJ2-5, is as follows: KAGVTQTPRYLIKTRGQQVTLSCSPISGHRSVSWYQQTPGQGLQFLFEYFSETQRNKGNFPGRFSGRQFSNSRSEMNVSTLELGDSALYLCASSLEVGVETQYFGPGTRLLVL.

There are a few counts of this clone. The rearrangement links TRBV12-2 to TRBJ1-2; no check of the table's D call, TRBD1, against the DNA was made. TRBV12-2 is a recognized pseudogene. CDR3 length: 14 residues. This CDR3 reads CASRLGQVFYGYTF. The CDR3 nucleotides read TGTGCAAGTCGCTTAGGACAGGTTTTCTATGGCTACACCTTC.

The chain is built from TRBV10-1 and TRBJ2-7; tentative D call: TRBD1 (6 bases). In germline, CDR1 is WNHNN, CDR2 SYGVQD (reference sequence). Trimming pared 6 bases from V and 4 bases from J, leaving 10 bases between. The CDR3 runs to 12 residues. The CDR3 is CASSTQGYEQYF. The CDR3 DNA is TGCGCCAGCAGCACACAGGGATACGAGCAGTACTTC.

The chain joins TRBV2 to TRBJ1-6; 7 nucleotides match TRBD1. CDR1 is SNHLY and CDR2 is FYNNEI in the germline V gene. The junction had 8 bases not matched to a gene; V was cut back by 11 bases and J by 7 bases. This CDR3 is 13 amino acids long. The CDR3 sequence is CALTGEDNSPLHF. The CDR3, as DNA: TGTGCCCTCACAGGGGAAGACAATTCACCCCTCCACTTT.

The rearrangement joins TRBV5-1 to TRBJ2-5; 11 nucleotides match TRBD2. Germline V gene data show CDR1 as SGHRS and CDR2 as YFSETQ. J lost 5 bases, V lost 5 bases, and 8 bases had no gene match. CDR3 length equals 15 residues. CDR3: CASRRLAGIRETQYF. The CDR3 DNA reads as TGCGCCAGCAGGCGACTAGCGGGAATTCGGGAGACCCAGTACTTC.